This is a list of T cell receptor beta chains from one sample in a study of T cell responses to AZD1222 COVID-19 vaccine. Generated by immunoSEQ multiplex PCR, the TCRdb table keeps only in-frame clones and is missing some. This table has under 250,000 clones, roughly 91% appearing once. Material: peripheral blood, obtained on day 0 of MenACWY control vaccination. The receptors were gathered from an adult in good health. CDR3s include the opening cysteine and the closing phenylalanine or tryptophan. Each record gives: CDR3 protein, V gene, clone size. The size of a clone is reported for some rows only, either as once, few or many, or as a class for expanded clones.

CDR3: CSASKEPYEQYF
V: TRBV20-1
size: -

CDR3: CAWSVLSGRTYEQYF
V: TRBV30
size: -

CDR3: CSVPTASGNTGELFF
V: TRBV29-1
size: -

CDR3: CASSLVGVGNQPQHF
V: TRBV7-2
size: -

CDR3: CASSYTVNYGYTF
V: TRBV6-2/TRBV6-3
size: once

CDR3: CASSQARLAGGLAKNIQYF
V: TRBV3-1/TRBV3-2
size: -

CDR3: CASSPTRSGNTIYF
V: TRBV18
size: -

CDR3: CAWSRQGNTIYF
V: TRBV30
size: -

CDR3: CASSQNSGGAVETQYF
V: TRBV4-3
size: -

CDR3: CATYRGDSSYNSPLHF
V: TRBV25-1
size: -

CDR3: CASSILGGRQLGEQFF
V: TRBV19
size: -

CDR3: CASSPRQGGQYF
V: TRBV11-1
size: -

CDR3: CASSPDRGPGNTIYF
V: TRBV18
size: -

CDR3: CASSPGVMNTEAFF
V: TRBV18
size: -

CDR3: CASSYSISGGNEQFF
V: TRBV6-5
size: -

CDR3: CASSATGTNGGNEKLFF
V: TRBV5-1
size: -

CDR3: CASSLGLADRLRTQYF
V: TRBV13
size: -

CDR3: CSAGAGEYGYTF
V: TRBV29-1
size: -

CDR3: CASRRQAYNEQFF
V: TRBV2
size: -

CDR3: CATPPGGRDPHTEAFF
V: TRBV28
size: -

CDR3: CASSLPGNYGYTF
V: TRBV28
size: -

CDR3: CASRSGTGNYGYTF
V: TRBV2
size: few

CDR3: CASRGTNTEAFF
V: TRBV7-9
size: -

CDR3: CASSPNLLTDYEQYF
V: TRBV3-1/TRBV3-2
size: once